The source of this T cell receptor beta chain is a study of technical replicates of blood from a handful of donors. The method was immunoSEQ multiplex PCR; TCRdb's version includes in-frame clones alone and lacks a portion of them. The repertoire includes just under 60,000 clones, 91% of them detected once, and under 5% sits in the top ten. Germline V gene data show CDR1 as SGHTA and CDR2 as FQGTGA. The ends were cut back, 6 bases at V and 4 bases at J, with 14 bases in the middle. The CDR3 extends over 14 amino acids. The sample taken for sequencing was PBMCs. This TCR derives from a human donor in good health. Some clones in this sample may be carry-over from other donors' samples. The chain employs TRBV7-3 and TRBJ2-3; TRBD2 might be the D (6 bases). The CDR3 loop is CASSSGAGADTQYF. CDR3 DNA sequence: TGTGCCAGCAGTTCGGGAGCCGGGGCAGATACGCAGTATTTT. The full variable domain, its missing parts supplied by reference TRBV7-3 and TRBJ2-3, is GAGVSQTPSNKVTEKGKYVELRCDPISGHTALYWYRQSLGQGPEFLIYFQGTGAADDSGLPNDRFFAVRPEGSVSTLKIQRTERGDSAVYLCASSSGAGADTQYFGPGTRLTVL.